This T cell receptor beta chain was recovered during a study of T cells after yellow fever vaccination. Study results and caveats: Clonotypes found in both CD4 and CD8 compartments made up a small share. It was a weaker secondary response, yet one that peaked faster, at day 5 versus 15. The booster saw the reappearance of most primary-vaccination clones (more than 95% CD4, about 88% CD8).

Template-switching 5'RACE yielded the TCR cDNA; a universal primer site and UMIs were added in the process. TCRdb re-called the 5' RACE reads through MiXCR, storing one row per CDR3 protein. This repertoire shows hundreds of thousands of distinct CDR3 sequences, roughly 13% found once; its top ten account for 11% to 15%. This clonotype was observed a handful of times. Its antigen is as yet unknown. The ends were cut back, 7 bases at V and 6 bases at J, with 18 bases in the middle. CDR1 and CDR2 from the germline V gene are SQVTM and ANQGSEA. The length of the CDR3 is 14 residues. This receptor was identified in a man aged 25 to 45 who received the YFV17D yellow fever vaccine. This rearrangement joins TRBV29-1 to TRBJ2-2, with D perhaps matching TRBD1 or TRBD2 (5 bases each). The input for sequencing was PBMCs, taken on the day of the yellow fever booster vaccination. In nucleotides, the CDR3 is TGCAGCGCTGCCTGGGACCTCAAGGCCGGGGAGCTGTTTTTT. Amino acids: CSAAWDLKAGELFF.